Shown below are 8 T cell receptor beta chains from a single sample sequenced in a study of cytomegalovirus exposure and HLA in healthy donors. PCR used 60 Vbeta primers and 13 Jbeta primers. The repertoire was sequenced with immunoSEQ multiplex PCR; TCRdb's copy has only in-frame clones and lacks some. This sample yields fewer than 200,000 clones, of which 80% to 85% are seen a single time; 1.7% belongs to the top ten. The sequencing sample was made of PBMCs. Every receptor here comes from a woman under 30 in good health and CMV-seronegative.

This clone came up a few times. In nucleotides, the CDR3 is TGTGCCAGCAGCCAAGACACAGGTCGACAGTCACCCCTCCACTTT. Protein sequence: CASSQDTGRQSPLHF. The chain employs TRBV14 and TRBJ1-6, with D possibly TRBD1 on 5 matching bases. V gave up 0 bases and J gave up 10 bases, with 13 bases separating them. Germline V gives CDR1 SGHDN, CDR2 FVKESK. CDR3 length: 15 amino acids.

To note about this clone: An end of the junction differs from the germline gene, which may be a read error. The J gene is TRBJ1-2, the V gene TRBV7-9; D gene unclear. Germline V CDR1 and CDR2: SEHNR, FQNEAQ (reference sequence). CDR3 length: 13 amino acids. The CDR3 protein is CSSSPTGLRGYTF. CDR3 DNA sequence: TGTTCCAGCAGCCCTACTGGACTCCGGGGCTACACCTTC.

V usage is TRBV5-6 and J usage is TRBJ2-5; D might be TRBD1 (5 bases). CDR1 is SGHDT, CDR2 YYEEEE, per germline. CDR3 length: 14 residues. The germline V and J ends were trimmed by 0 bases and 3 bases, with 9 bases remaining between them. CDR3 sequence reads: CASSLGGAEETQYF. The CDR3 coding sequence is TGTGCCAGCAGCTTGGGGGGCGCAGAAGAGACCCAGTACTTC.

Regarding this clone: Other DNA sequences in the sample encode the same CDR3. The chain links TRBV28 to TRBJ1-1; 7 nucleotides align to TRBD1. The junction had 3 bases not matched to a gene; V was cut back by 4 bases and J by 1 base. Germline V lookup: CDR1 MDHEN, CDR2 SYDVKM. The CDR3 has 14 residues. CDR3 sequence (DNA): TGTGCCAGCAGTTCACAGGGGAGGAACACTGAAGCTTTCTTT. Amino acid sequence: CASSSQGRNTEAFF.

The chain combines TRBV7-2 with TRBJ2-3; D possibly corresponds to TRBD2 (6 bases). Germline CDR1 is SGHTA and CDR2 is FQGNSA. The CDR3 spans 16 residues. Trimming took off 5 bases at V and 4 bases at J, with 19 bases between the two ends. The CDR3 spells CASSLSRFGGADTQYF. In DNA form, the CDR3 reads TGTGCCAGCAGCCTCAGCCGTTTCGGCGGGGCAGATACGCAGTATTTT.

This clone has just a few counts. The chain has TRBV7-2 and TRBJ1-3, with unresolved D. With 1 base removed from V and 0 bases from J, the gap between germline ends came to 7 bases. This CDR3 contains 15 residues. Per the germline V gene, CDR1 is SGHTA and CDR2 is FQGNSA. CDR3 in amino acids: CASSLGGFSGNTIYF. CDR3 coding DNA: TGTGCCAGCAGCTTAGGAGGGTTCTCTGGAAACACCATATATTTT.

The chain employs TRBV11-2 and TRBJ2-7; the D gene is possibly TRBD2 (6 bases). Germline CDR1 and CDR2: SGHAT and FQNNGV. The CDR3 consists of 14 residues. The V end lost 3 bases, the J end lost 6 bases, and 15 bases lay between the germline ends. This CDR3 reads CASSLGWRGSEQYV. The CDR3 DNA sequence: TGTGCCAGCAGCTTGGGTTGGAGGGGCTCCGAGCAGTACGTC.

CDR3 bases: TGTGCCAGCACCCTAGCGGGAGCTGGGGCCAACGTCCTGACTTTC. Translation: CASTLAGAGANVLTF. This rearrangement joins TRBV7-2 to TRBJ2-6, with 10 bases identical to TRBD2. V shed 7 bases, J shed 2 bases, and the junction held 2 bases outside the gene matches. The germline gives CDR1 SGHTA, CDR2 FQGNSA. The CDR3 has 15 amino acids.